Following are 14 T cell receptor beta chains from one sample sequenced in a study of CD8+ T cells in alopecia areata. Extracted RNA was reverse transcribed into cDNA, the sequencing template. Sequencing used immunoSEQ multiplex PCR; TCRdb keeps in-frame clones, though not all of them. The data hold fewer than 200,000 clones, with around three fifths observed a single time. Stated treatment: oral pan-JAK inhibitor, 5-10 mg twice daily. Sequencing was performed on CD4+ T cells sorted from blood, taken at week 24, from a patient treated with tofacitinib. These receptors were obtained from a human donor with alopecia areata.

This clone was seen once. The chain carries TRBV29-1 and TRBJ2-7; D not certain. Trimming removed 4 bases from V and 5 bases from J, with 15 bases in between. Looked up from germline, CDR1 is SQVTM and CDR2 is ANQGSEA. The CDR3 consists of 13 residues. CDR3 bases: TGCAGCGTTGTAGGCCTAAAATTAAACGAGCAGTACTTC. Translation: CSVVGLKLNEQYF.

This chain joins TRBV4-1 and TRBJ2-5, with D possibly matching TRBD2 (5 bases). The CDR3 is 13 amino acids. V was trimmed by 6 bases and J by 1 base, leaving 9 bases between them. CDR1 is MGHRA and CDR2 is YSYEKL in the germline V gene. In DNA form, the CDR3 reads TGCGCCAGCAGACGGGGTTTCCAAGAGACCCAGTACTTC. This codes for CASRRGFQETQYF.

The J gene is TRBJ2-7, the V gene TRBV9; D possibly corresponds to TRBD2 (7 bases). Trimming removed 4 bases from V and 2 bases from J, with 16 bases in between. Per germline, CDR1 SGDLS and CDR2 YYNGEE. The CDR3 length is 15 residues. The DNA of the CDR3 is TGTGCCAGCAGCCCTTCGCCGGGGGGCGCCTACGAGCAGTACTTC. It encodes CASSPSPGGAYEQYF.

The genes are TRBV29-1 and TRBJ1-5, with TRBD1 matching over 8 bases. This CDR3 has 13 residues. Germline CDR1 reads SQVTM; CDR2 reads ANQGSEA. The V segment lost 6 bases and the J segment 6 bases; nucleotides outside the gene matches: 7. CDR3 residues: CSVRTGSGQPQHF. CDR3 sequence (DNA): TGCAGCGTCAGGACAGGGTCGGGTCAGCCCCAGCATTTT.

This chain connects TRBV5-1 to TRBJ2-2, with unresolved D. Per germline, CDR1 SGHRS and CDR2 YFSETQ. This CDR3 spans 14 amino acids. Trimming pared 0 bases from V and 7 bases from J, leaving 10 bases between. CDR3 DNA: TGCGCCAGCAGCTTGGTAGGATCACACGGGGAGCTGTTTTTT. It is translated as CASSLVGSHGELFF.

The V gene is TRBV29-1, the J gene TRBJ2-5; D is possibly TRBD1 (6 bases). The CDR3 totals 13 residues. Germline loops: CDR1 SQVTM, CDR2 ANQGSEA. Deletions cut 5 bases from V and 2 bases from J, with 12 bases between. The CDR3: CSVRQVLQETQYF. The DNA of the CDR3 is TGCAGCGTTAGACAGGTACTTCAAGAGACCCAGTACTTC. Looking up the rest from reference TRBV29-1 and TRBJ2-5 gives the full variable domain: SAVISQKPSRDICQRGTSLTIQCQVDSQVTMMFWYRQQPGQSLTLIATANQGSEATYESGFVIDKFPISRPNLTFSTLTVSNMSPEDSSIYLCSVRQVLQETQYFGPGTRLLVL.

The chain employs TRBV29-1 and TRBJ2-2; 11 nucleotides match TRBD2. The CDR3 totals 14 residues. Trimming at V came to 6 bases and at J to 4 bases, leaving 4 bases not matched to a gene. CDR1 and CDR2 from the germline V gene are SQVTM and ANQGSEA. The CDR3 nucleotides are TGCAGCGTGACTAGCGGGGTGCTCACCGGGGAGCTGTTTTTT. Translating gives CSVTSGVLTGELFF.

The rearrangement joins TRBV2 to TRBJ2-2, with D unclear. Between the trimmed V and J ends, which lost 6 bases and 0 bases, there was a span of 5 bases. Germline V gene data show CDR1 as SNHLY and CDR2 as FYNNEI. The CDR3 extends over 13 amino acids. This chain's CDR3 is CASRGSNTGELFF. The CDR3 coding sequence is TGTGCCAGCAGGGGTTCGAACACCGGGGAGCTGTTTTTT.

The V call is TRBV30, the J call TRBJ1-1, with D possibly TRBD1 on 6 matching bases. This CDR3 contains 14 residues. V lost 3 bases to trimming and J lost 4 bases, with 15 bases between them. Germline V gene lookup returns CDR1 GTSNPN and CDR2 SVGIG (reference sequence). The chain's CDR3 is CAWSVQGWPTEAFF. As DNA, the CDR3 is TGTGCCTGGAGCGTACAGGGTTGGCCCACTGAAGCTTTCTTT.

The genes are TRBV29-1 and TRBJ2-7; TRBD2 agrees at 9 bases. CDR1 SQVTM and CDR2 ANQGSEA come from the germline V gene. The CDR3 runs to 12 residues. After removal of 7 bases from V and 5 bases from J, the junction contained 6 bases not matched to a gene. The chain's CDR3 is CSAERGADEQYF. CDR3 nucleotide sequence: TGCAGCGCCGAGCGGGGGGCGGACGAGCAGTACTTC.

J is TRBJ2-3 and V is TRBV7-2; TRBD2 agrees at 11 bases. The CDR3 sequence is 15 residues long. The trim removed 5 bases at V and 7 bases at J, leaving 8 bases unmatched. Germline V gene sequence: CDR1 SGHTA, CDR2 FQGNSA. The DNA for the CDR3 is TGTGCCAGCAGCACCAATAGCGGGGGGGCTTATACGCAGTATTTT. Amino acids: CASSTNSGGAYTQYF.

This clone was detected only a few times. The rearrangement joins TRBV7-9 to TRBJ1-5, with D perhaps TRBD1 (6 bases). V shed 5 bases and J shed 6 bases, with 14 bases lying between them. The length of the CDR3 is 14 residues. Germline CDR1 is SEHNR and CDR2 is FQNEAQ (reference sequence). The CDR3 here is CASSHAGGRQPQHF. As DNA, the CDR3 is TGTGCCAGCAGCCACGCGGGGGGGCGTCAGCCCCAGCATTTT.

The rearrangement links TRBV29-1 to TRBJ2-3; 13 bases agree with TRBD2. V dropped 6 bases and J dropped 6; count of bases not matched to a gene: 3. The length of the CDR3 is 13 residues. Germline lookup yields CDR1 SQVTM and CDR2 ANQGSEA. The CDR3 nucleotides are TGCAGCGTCGGACTAGCGGGGGCGGATACGCAGTATTTT. It is translated as CSVGLAGADTQYF.

The V and J genes are TRBV7-8 and TRBJ2-7; 8 nucleotides line up with TRBD1. This CDR3 contains 14 residues. Germline values: CDR1 SGHVS, CDR2 FQNEAQ. V dropped 3 bases and J dropped 4; count of bases not matched to a gene: 5. As DNA, the CDR3 is TGTGCCAGCAGCTTGGTACAGGGGGGTTACGAGCAGTACTTC. As protein: CASSLVQGGYEQYF.